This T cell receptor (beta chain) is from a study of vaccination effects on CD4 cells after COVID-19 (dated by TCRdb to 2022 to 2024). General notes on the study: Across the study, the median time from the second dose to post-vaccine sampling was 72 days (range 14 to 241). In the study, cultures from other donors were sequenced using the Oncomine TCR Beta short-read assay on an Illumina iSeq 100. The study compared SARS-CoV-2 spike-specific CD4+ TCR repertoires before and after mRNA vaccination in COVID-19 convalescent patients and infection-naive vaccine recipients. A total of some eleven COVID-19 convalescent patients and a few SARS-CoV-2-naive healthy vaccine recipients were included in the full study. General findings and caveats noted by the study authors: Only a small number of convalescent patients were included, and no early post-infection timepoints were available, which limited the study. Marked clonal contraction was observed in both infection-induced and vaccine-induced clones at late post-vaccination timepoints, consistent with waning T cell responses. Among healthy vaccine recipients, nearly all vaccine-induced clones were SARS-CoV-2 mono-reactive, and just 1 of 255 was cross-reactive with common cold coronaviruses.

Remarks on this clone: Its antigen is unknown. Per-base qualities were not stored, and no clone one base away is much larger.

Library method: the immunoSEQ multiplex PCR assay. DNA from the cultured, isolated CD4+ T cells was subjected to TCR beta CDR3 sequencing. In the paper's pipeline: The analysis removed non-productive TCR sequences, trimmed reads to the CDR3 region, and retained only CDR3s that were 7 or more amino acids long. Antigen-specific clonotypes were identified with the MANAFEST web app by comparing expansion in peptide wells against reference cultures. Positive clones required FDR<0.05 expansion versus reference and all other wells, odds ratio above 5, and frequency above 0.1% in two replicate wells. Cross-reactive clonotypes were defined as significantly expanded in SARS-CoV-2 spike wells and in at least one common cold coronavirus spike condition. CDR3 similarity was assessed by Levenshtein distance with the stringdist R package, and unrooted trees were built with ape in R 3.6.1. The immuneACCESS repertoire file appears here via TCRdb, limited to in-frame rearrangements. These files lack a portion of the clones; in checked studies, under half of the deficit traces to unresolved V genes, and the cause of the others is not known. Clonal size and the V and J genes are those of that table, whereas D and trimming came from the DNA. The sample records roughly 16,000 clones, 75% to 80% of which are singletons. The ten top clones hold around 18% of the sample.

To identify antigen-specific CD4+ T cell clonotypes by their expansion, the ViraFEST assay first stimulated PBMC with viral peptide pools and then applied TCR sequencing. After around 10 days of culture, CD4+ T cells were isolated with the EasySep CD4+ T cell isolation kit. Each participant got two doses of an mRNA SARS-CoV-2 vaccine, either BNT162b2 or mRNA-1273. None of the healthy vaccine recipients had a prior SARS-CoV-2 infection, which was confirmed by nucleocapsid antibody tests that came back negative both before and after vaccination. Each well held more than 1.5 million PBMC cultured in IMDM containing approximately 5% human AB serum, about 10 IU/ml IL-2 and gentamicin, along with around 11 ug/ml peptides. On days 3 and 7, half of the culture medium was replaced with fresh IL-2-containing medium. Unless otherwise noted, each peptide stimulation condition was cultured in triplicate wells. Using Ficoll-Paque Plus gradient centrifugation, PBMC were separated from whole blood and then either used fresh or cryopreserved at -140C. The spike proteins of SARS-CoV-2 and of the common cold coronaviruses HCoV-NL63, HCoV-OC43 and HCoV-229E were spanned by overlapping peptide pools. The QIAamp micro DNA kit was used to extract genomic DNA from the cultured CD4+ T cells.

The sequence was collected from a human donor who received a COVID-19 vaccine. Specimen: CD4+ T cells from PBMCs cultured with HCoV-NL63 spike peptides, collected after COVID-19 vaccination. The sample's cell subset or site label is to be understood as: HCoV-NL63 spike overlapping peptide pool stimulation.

The CDR3 has the sequence CASSAGGKNTEAFF. The nucleotide sequence reads TGTGCCAGCAGCGCGGGGGGGAAGAACACTGAAGCTTTCTTT. The chain joins TRBV11-3 to TRBJ1-1; the D region possibly corresponds to TRBD1 (5 bases align). Trimming at the junction amounts to 5 bases on V and 1 base on J, and the germline ends lie 11 bases apart. Based on the germline V gene, the CDR1 and CDR2 sequences are SGHNT and YENEEA. CDR3 length: 14 amino acids, cysteine to phenylalanine. The only DNA kept is the CDR3, 42 bases in frame from the first base.